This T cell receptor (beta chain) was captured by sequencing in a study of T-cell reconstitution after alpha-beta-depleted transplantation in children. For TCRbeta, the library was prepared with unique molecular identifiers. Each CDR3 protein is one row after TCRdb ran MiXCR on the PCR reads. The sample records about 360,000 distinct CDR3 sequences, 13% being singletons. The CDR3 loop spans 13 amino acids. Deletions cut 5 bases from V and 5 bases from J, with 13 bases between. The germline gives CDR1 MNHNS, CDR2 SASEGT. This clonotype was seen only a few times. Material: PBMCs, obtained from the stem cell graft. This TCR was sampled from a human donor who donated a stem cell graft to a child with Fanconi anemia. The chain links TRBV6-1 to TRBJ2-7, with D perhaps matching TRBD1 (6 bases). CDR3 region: CASSPRRDNEQYV. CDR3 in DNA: TGTGCCAGCAGTCCTCGCAGGGACAACGAGCAGTACGTC.